What follows are 24 T cell receptor beta chains derived from one specimen sequenced in a study of blood T cell repertoires in COVID-19. Produced via immunoSEQ multiplex PCR; TCRdb's table is partial and in-frame only. The sample has just over 150,000 clones; roughly 82% are singletons. Sequenced input: peripheral blood. These receptors came from a woman aged 40 to 50 with COVID-19, enrolled during active disease.

This clone was detected many times. The CDR3 DNA follows: TGTGCCAGCAGCGTAGGACAGGCAAATTCACCCCTCCACTTT. It yields the protein CASSVGQANSPLHF. The chain combines TRBV9 with TRBJ1-6; maybe TRBD1 (6 bases). Trimming left V 0 bases short and J 7 bases short, with 8 bases between. The CDR3 loop spans 14 amino acids. CDR1 and CDR2 (germline): SGDLS, YYNGEE.

The V and J genes are TRBV6-2 or TRBV6-3 and TRBJ1-1, with 9 bases fitting TRBD1. Germline lookup yields CDR1 MNHEY and CDR2 SVGEGT. The CDR3 spans 17 residues. V lost 0 bases and J lost 3; bases outside the gene matches: 8. CDR3 nucleotides: TGTGCCAGCAGTTACTCCCGGGGACAGGGTTATGACACTGAAGCTTTCTTT. It yields the protein CASSYSRGQGYDTEAFF.

The genes are TRBV4-2 and TRBJ2-2; a possible D gene is TRBD2 (5 bases). CDR1 and CDR2 from the germline V gene are LGHNA and YNFKEQ. The ends were cut back, 4 bases at V and 6 bases at J, with 9 bases in the middle. This CDR3 comprises 13 residues. The CDR3 protein is CASSLRDPGELFF. Here the CDR3 DNA reads TGTGCCAGCAGCCTGAGGGATCCCGGGGAGCTGTTTTTT.

The chain recombines TRBV4-1 with TRBJ1-2; D is uncertain. The CDR3 is made up of 15 amino acids. Per the germline V gene, CDR1 is MGHRA and CDR2 is YSYEKL. Trimming took 0 bases from V and 2 from J, leaving 10 bases between them. CDR3: CASSQETRGNYGYTF. CDR3 bases: TGCGCCAGCAGCCAAGAGACCCGGGGAAACTATGGCTACACCTTC.

The rearrangement joins TRBV3-1 (or the pseudogene TRBV3-2) to TRBJ2-3; D uncertain. CDR3 size: 13 residues. V was shortened by 2 bases and J by 2 bases, with 5 bases between the two germline ends. Germline-derived CDR1 and CDR2 are LGHDT and YNNKEL (reference sequence). The CDR3 loop reads CASSQSFTDTQYF. CDR3 sequence (DNA): TGTGCCAGCAGCCAAAGCTTCACAGATACGCAGTATTTT.

This clone was seen a few times. V gene TRBV6-6 combines with J gene TRBJ2-7; 8 nucleotides agree with TRBD1. The CDR3 has 14 amino acids. Germline V gives CDR1 MNHNY, CDR2 SVGAGI (reference sequence). J was trimmed by 0 bases and V by 5 bases; bases with no gene match: 3. CDR3 region: CASSTRGHSYEQYF. CDR3 coding DNA: TGTGCCAGCAGTACCAGGGGGCACTCCTACGAGCAGTACTTC.

CDR3 in amino acids: CASRPGQGNSPLHF. As DNA, the CDR3 is TGTGCCAGCAGGCCGGGACAGGGTAATTCACCCCTCCACTTT. The V and J genes are TRBV2 and TRBJ1-6; 9 bases are shared with TRBD1. The CDR3 has 14 amino acids. Germline V CDR1 and CDR2: SNHLY, FYNNEI. J was trimmed by 6 bases and V by 6 bases; bases with no gene match: 3.

As to this clone: Other DNA sequences in the sample encode the same CDR3. The rearrangement uses TRBV9 and TRBJ2-5, with TRBD1 matching 9 bases. Unmatched junction bases numbered 5, after V lost 3 bases and J lost 5 bases. The CDR3 covers 14 residues. The germline V gene has CDR1 SGDLS and CDR2 YYNGEE. The CDR3 DNA is TGTGCCAGCAGCGCTACAGGGGGCGGGGAGACCCAGTACTTC. It codes for CASSATGGGETQYF.

The rearrangement joins TRBV30 to TRBJ1-5, with 7 positions matching TRBD1. Looked up from germline, CDR1 is GTSNPN and CDR2 is SVGIG (reference sequence). The CDR3 has 15 amino acids. Losses at the gene ends were 2 bases for V and 6 bases for J; bases not matched to a gene: 10. The CDR3 DNA sequence: TGTGCCTGGAGTCCAACCGGGACAGTTAGTCAGCCCCAGCATTTT. It encodes CAWSPTGTVSQPQHF. The complete variable domain, with remaining parts taken from reference TRBV30 and TRBJ1-5, reads SQTIHQWPATLVQPVGSPLSLECTVEGTSNPNLYWYRQAAGRGLQLLFYSVGIGQISSEVPQNLSASRPQDRQFILSSKKLLLSDSGFYLCAWSPTGTVSQPQHFGDGTRLSIL.

This chain joins TRBV7-9 and TRBJ2-3; weak D call: TRBD2 (6 bases). The CDR3 covers 15 residues. Germline-derived CDR1 and CDR2 are SEHNR and FQNEAQ (reference sequence). Trimming shortened V by 5 bases and J by 7 bases, and 19 bases separated the two germline ends. CDR3 DNA: TGTGCCAGCAGCCCCCCTGACTCGGGGGTGCATACGCAGTATTTT. Amino acids: CASSPPDSGVHTQYF.

V is TRBV20-1 and J is TRBJ2-5; no clear D. Trimming removed 4 bases at V and 5 bases at J, with 8 bases between. The CDR3 contains 11 residues. Germline CDR1 reads DFQATT; CDR2 reads SNEGSKA (reference sequence). Here the CDR3 reads CSAISYETQYF. The CDR3 bases are TGCAGTGCTATTAGCTATGAGACCCAGTACTTC.

The DNA of the CDR3 is TGTGCCAGCAGTCCAACAGGGCTTTTTGGCTACACCTTC. Its translation: CASSPTGLFGYTF. The gene calls are TRBV6-5 and TRBJ1-2; tentative D call: TRBD1 (6 bases). This CDR3 region has 13 residues. Trimming removed 5 bases at V and 7 bases at J, with 14 bases between. The germline V gene encodes CDR1 MNHEY and CDR2 SVGAGI.

The chain couples TRBV14 to TRBJ2-1, with 15 bases identical to TRBD2. CDR3 size: 19 residues. The germline V gene encodes CDR1 SGHDN and CDR2 FVKESK. The trim removed 1 base at V and 3 bases at J, leaving 7 bases unmatched. In DNA form, the CDR3 reads TGTGCCAGCAGCCAAGGGACTAGCGGGGGGGTACGCCTCTACAATGAGCAGTTCTTC. Residues: CASSQGTSGGVRLYNEQFF.

The chain combines TRBV7-2 with TRBJ2-2; 12 positions agree with TRBD2. The J segment lost 7 bases and the V segment lost 6 bases, leaving 9 bases of the junction unmatched. The CDR3 runs 16 residues. CDR1 and CDR2 (germline): SGHTA, FQGNSA. The CDR3 is CASSPSGRAVGGELFF. In DNA form, the CDR3 reads TGTGCCAGCAGTCCTAGCGGGAGGGCCGTGGGCGGGGAGCTGTTTTTT.

The chain joins TRBV5-4 to TRBJ2-3; 8 bases align to TRBD2. The CDR3 has 16 residues. V shed 0 bases and J 7 bases; nucleotides not matched to a gene: 10. CDR1 and CDR2 from the germline V gene are SGHNT and YYREEE (reference sequence). CDR3 in amino acids: CASSLAGTRDIYTQYF. CDR3 bases: TGTGCCAGCAGCTTGGCCGGGACTAGGGATATATATACGCAGTATTTT.

This CDR3 reads CASSLSQGPYGYTF. The CDR3 DNA reads as TGTGCCAGCAGCTTATCTCAGGGCCCCTATGGCTACACCTTC. The gene calls are TRBV7-9 and TRBJ1-2, with TRBD1 as a possible D gene (5 bases). Trimming shortened V by 2 bases and J by 4 bases, and 11 bases separated the two germline ends. The CDR3 is made up of 14 amino acids. The germline V gene has CDR1 SEHNR and CDR2 FQNEAQ (reference sequence).

The V and J genes are TRBV2 and TRBJ1-5; no clear D gene. With 4 bases removed from V and 2 bases from J, the gap between germline ends came to 12 bases. Germline CDR1 reads SNHLY; CDR2 reads FYNNEI. The CDR3 totals 15 residues. The CDR3 DNA reads as TGTGCCAGCAGTGTTTCCCTTCAGGGCAATCAGCCCCAGCATTTT. Translated, it gives CASSVSLQGNQPQHF.

This sequence joins TRBV14 and TRBJ2-5; D gene ambiguous. Trimming took off 0 bases at V and 6 bases at J, with 11 bases between the two ends. Germline CDR1 is SGHDN and CDR2 is FVKESK. This CDR3 is 14 amino acids long. The CDR3 nucleotides are TGTGCCAGCAGCCAAGATTTTGGAGTTCAGACCCAGTACTTC. Protein product: CASSQDFGVQTQYF.

This CDR3 is CASSEPDSRRSPLHF. CDR3 DNA: TGTGCCAGCAGTGAGCCCGACTCCCGAAGGTCACCCCTCCACTTT. The J gene is TRBJ1-6, the V gene TRBV6-1; D not certain. The CDR3 totals 15 residues. V lost 3 bases, J lost 10 bases, and 16 bases lay in between. From germline, CDR1 is MNHNS and CDR2 SASEGT.

The chain has TRBV30 and TRBJ1-1, with TRBD1 as a possible D gene (6 bases). CDR3 length equals 12 residues. CDR1 GTSNPN and CDR2 SVGIG come from the germline V gene (reference sequence). The germline V and J ends were trimmed by 3 bases and 10 bases, with 15 bases remaining between them. This CDR3 is CAWRQGSAGAFF. The CDR3 DNA reads TGTGCCTGGAGGCAGGGGTCAGCCGGAGCTTTCTTT.

This clone appeared a single time. The chain links TRBV6-5 to TRBJ2-7, with TRBD2 matching over 14 bases. Germline lookup yields CDR1 MNHEY and CDR2 SVGAGI. The CDR3 consists of 13 residues. The V segment lost 9 bases and the J segment 3 bases; nucleotides outside the gene matches: 1. CDR3 DNA sequence: TGTGCCAGTGGGACTAGCGGGGGCTACGAGCAGTACGTC. It is translated as CASGTSGGYEQYV.

This clone was picked up one time. The chain joins TRBV10-3 to TRBJ2-1, with 7 bases aligning to TRBD2. This CDR3 contains 17 residues. Germline V gene lookup returns CDR1 ENHRY and CDR2 SYGVKD. Unmatched junction bases numbered 12, after V lost 4 bases and J lost 3 bases. CDR3 sequence reads: CAISAGVLGLDYNEQFF. CDR3 sequence (DNA): TGTGCCATCAGTGCGGGGGTTCTAGGACTAGACTACAATGAGCAGTTCTTC.

The chain combines TRBV5-1 with TRBJ1-1; 7 bases line up with TRBD1. With 4 bases clipped from V and 4 bases from J, the junction kept 7 bases outside the gene matches. Per the germline V gene, CDR1 is SGHRS and CDR2 is YFSETQ. The CDR3 runs to 14 residues. The CDR3 nucleotides read TGCGCCAGCAGCCCGGGACAGACGGGCACTGAAGCTTTCTTT. It specifies CASSPGQTGTEAFF.

V and J are TRBV4-1 and TRBJ2-7; D is possibly TRBD1 (6 bases). The V end lost 3 bases, the J end lost 3 bases, and 9 bases lay between the germline ends. Looked up from germline, CDR1 is MGHRA and CDR2 is YSYEKL. The CDR3 is made up of 13 amino acids. CDR3 amino acids: CASSQNRDYEQYF. As DNA, the CDR3 is TGCGCCAGCAGCCAGAACAGGGACTACGAGCAGTACTTC.